Sequencing of this T cell receptor beta chain was carried out in a study of blood T cell repertoires in COVID-19. Turning to the study itself: Donors in the United States, Italy and Spain gave samples during acute or convalescent COVID-19. PBMCs, B-cell-depleted T cells, or T cells were the source of the cDNA or gDNA that made up the material.

The CDR3 totals 14 residues. Germline trimming cut 3 bases from V and 4 bases from J; bases unmatched to any gene: 1. Germline values: CDR1 KGHSH, CDR2 LQKENI. Authors' analysis steps: Estimation of nucleated cell counts was performed using reference gene primer amplification. The table came from immunoSEQ multiplex PCR; TCRdb's copy has only in-frame clones and leaves some out. The V and J calls and clone size come from that table; D and trimming were worked out from the DNA. There are about 200,000 clones in the sample; around four fifths occur only once, and around 0.93% lies in the top ten. Worth noting for this clone: The sample contains more than one DNA sequence encoding this CDR3.

The specimen sequenced was peripheral blood. The chain links TRBV18 to TRBJ1-5, with 9 bases matching TRBD1. This TCR was sampled from a man aged 60 to 75 with COVID-19, enrolled during active disease. CDR3 region: CASSPGTGNQPQHF. As DNA, the CDR3 is TGTGCCAGCTCACCTGGGACAGGGAATCAGCCCCAGCATTTT.